This paragraph reports one T cell receptor beta chain. PCR was performed using 60 Vbeta and 13 Jbeta primers. Clones were read by immunoSEQ multiplex PCR, and TCRdb kept only the in-frame ones, dropping some. The clone table shows about 140,000 clones, with the ten largest holding under 2.5%. The data stem from a study of cytomegalovirus exposure and HLA in healthy donors. V shed 4 bases, J shed 8 bases, and the junction held 8 bases outside the gene matches. The CDR3 length is 14 residues. Germline-derived CDR1 and CDR2 are MNHEY and SVGAGI. The sequence came from a woman aged 18-29 years in good health and CMV-seronegative. This chain connects TRBV6-5 to TRBJ1-2; 9 positions match TRBD1. The sequenced sample consisted of PBMCs. In DNA form, the CDR3 reads TGTGCCAGCAGTTTAGCGGACAGGGGAGGAGGCTACACCTTC. It specifies CASSLADRGGGYTF.